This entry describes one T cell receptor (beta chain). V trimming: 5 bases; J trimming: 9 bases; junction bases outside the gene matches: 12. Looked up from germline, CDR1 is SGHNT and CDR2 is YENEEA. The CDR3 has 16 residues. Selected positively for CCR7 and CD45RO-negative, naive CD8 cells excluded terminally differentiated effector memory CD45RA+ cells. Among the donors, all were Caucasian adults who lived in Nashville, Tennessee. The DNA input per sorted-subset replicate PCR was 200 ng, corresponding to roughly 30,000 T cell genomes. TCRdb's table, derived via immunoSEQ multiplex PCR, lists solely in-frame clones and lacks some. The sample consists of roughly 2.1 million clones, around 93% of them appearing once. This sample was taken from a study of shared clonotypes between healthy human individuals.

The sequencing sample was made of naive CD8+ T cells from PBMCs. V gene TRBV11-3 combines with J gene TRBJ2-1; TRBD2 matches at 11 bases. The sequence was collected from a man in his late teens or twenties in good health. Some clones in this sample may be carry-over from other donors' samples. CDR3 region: CASSAGTSGWEGEQFF. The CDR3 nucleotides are TGTGCCAGCAGCGCGGGGACTAGCGGATGGGAGGGTGAGCAGTTCTTC.